These T cell receptor beta chains were read from a single sample in a study of blood T cell repertoires in COVID-19. Generated by immunoSEQ multiplex PCR, the TCRdb table keeps only in-frame clones and is missing some. The sample contains about 130,000 clones, around 86% of which appear only once. Material for sequencing was peripheral blood. The receptors come from a woman of 80 years or more with acute or convalescent COVID-19. Both conserved end residues are part of each CDR3. The D gene is left open where the match is weak. Not all rows give a size; the values are once, few, many and, for expanded clones, a class.

D: TRBD2
V: TRBV2
length: 16
size: -
J: TRBJ2-7
CDR3: CASSEELAGALGEQYF
DNA: TGTGCCAGCAGTGAGGAGCTAGCGGGGGCCCTCGGGGAGCAGTACTTC

D: -
V: TRBV7-2
length: 14
size: -
J: TRBJ1-1
CDR3: CASSFSRGNTEAFF
DNA: TGTGCCAGCAGCTTCTCGCGGGGGAACACTGAAGCTTTCTTT

D: TRBD1
V: TRBV6-4
length: 13
size: -
J: TRBJ1-1
CDR3: CASSAETGSEAFF
DNA: TGTGCCAGCAGTGCCGAGACAGGGAGTGAAGCTTTCTTT

D: -
V: TRBV29-1
length: 12
size: -
J: TRBJ2-1
CDR3: CSVGWGVDEQFF
DNA: TGCAGCGTCGGGTGGGGGGTGGATGAGCAGTTCTTC

D: TRBD2
V: TRBV28
length: 14
size: -
J: TRBJ2-1
CDR3: CASKRGGTYNEQFF
DNA: TGTGCCAGCAAACGGGGGGGAACCTACAATGAGCAGTTCTTC

D: TRBD1
V: TRBV6-5
length: 16
size: -
J: TRBJ1-5
CDR3: CASSLGTGGGNQPQHF
DNA: TGTGCCAGCAGTTTGGGGACAGGGGGTGGCAATCAGCCCCAGCATTTT

D: -
V: TRBV20-1
length: 14
size: -
J: TRBJ1-4
CDR3: CSASPPGIREKLFF
DNA: TGCAGTGCTAGTCCCCCAGGGATTCGTGAAAAACTGTTTTTT

D: -
V: TRBV28
length: 15
size: -
J: TRBJ1-1
CDR3: CASSSTVARATEAFF
DNA: TGTGCCAGCAGTTCGACAGTGGCTAGGGCCACTGAAGCTTTCTTT

D: -
V: TRBV18
length: 14
size: -
J: TRBJ1-3
CDR3: CASSRPHHGNTIYF
DNA: TGTGCCAGCTCGCGGCCCCATCACGGAAACACCATATATTTT

D: -
V: TRBV7-9
length: 14
size: few
J: TRBJ1-1
CDR3: CASSSQGLNTEAFF
DNA: TGTGCCAGCAGCTCGCAGGGGCTGAACACTGAAGCTTTCTTT

D: TRBD1
V: TRBV3-1/TRBV3-2
length: 14
size: -
J: TRBJ1-2
CDR3: CASSRTGGTGGYTF
DNA: TGTGCCAGCAGCCGGACAGGGGGCACCGGAGGCTACACCTTC

D: TRBD2
V: TRBV29-1
length: 13
size: -
J: TRBJ2-1
CDR3: CSVEIGGDNEQFF
DNA: TGCAGCGTTGAGATTGGGGGGGACAATGAGCAGTTCTTC

D: TRBD1
V: TRBV19
length: 15
size: -
J: TRBJ2-3
CDR3: CASSMWQGAADTQYF
DNA: TGTGCCAGTAGTATGTGGCAGGGGGCTGCAGATACGCAGTATTTT

D: TRBD1
V: TRBV27
length: 17
size: -
J: TRBJ1-2
CDR3: CASSFLYAGTGRYGYTF
DNA: TGTGCCAGCAGTTTCCTTTATGCCGGGACAGGACGTTATGGCTACACCTTC

D: TRBD2
V: TRBV5-1
length: 16
size: -
J: TRBJ2-2
CDR3: CASSFSGGLSIGELFF
DNA: TGCGCCAGCAGCTTTAGCGGGGGCCTAAGCATCGGGGAGCTGTTTTTT

D: -
V: TRBV20-1
length: 11
size: -
J: TRBJ1-2
CDR3: CSAGTNYGYTF
DNA: TGCAGTGCGGGGACAAACTATGGCTACACCTTC

D: TRBD2
V: TRBV19
length: 14
size: -
J: TRBJ2-1
CDR3: CASSGTRVANEQFF
DNA: TGTGCCAGTAGTGGGACTAGGGTCGCCAATGAGCAGTTCTTC

D: -
V: TRBV15
length: 12
size: -
J: TRBJ1-2
CDR3: CATSRDQTEYTF
DNA: TGTGCCACCAGCAGAGATCAAACAGAATACACCTTC

D: -
V: TRBV25-1
length: 16
size: -
J: TRBJ1-1
CDR3: CASSDRSTGRNTEAFF
DNA: TGTGCCAGCAGTGACCGTTCGACAGGTCGGAACACTGAAGCTTTCTTT

D: -
V: TRBV4-2
length: 15
size: -
J: TRBJ2-3
CDR3: CASSPLGGAPDTQYF
DNA: TGTGCCAGCAGCCCTTTGGGCGGGGCCCCAGATACGCAGTATTTT

D: TRBD1
V: TRBV13
length: 14
size: few
J: TRBJ2-2
CDR3: CASRRQGSSGELFF
DNA: TGTGCCAGCAGGCGACAGGGAAGTTCCGGGGAGCTGTTTTTT

D: TRBD1
V: TRBV11-2
length: 14
size: few
J: TRBJ1-1
CDR3: CASSSNRGRGEAFF
DNA: TGTGCCAGCAGCTCAAACAGGGGCCGCGGAGAAGCTTTCTTT

D: -
V: TRBV4-1
length: 13
size: -
J: TRBJ1-2
CDR3: CASSQDSRSGYTF
DNA: TGCGCCAGCAGCCAAGATAGTCGGAGCGGCTACACCTTC

D: TRBD1
V: TRBV15
length: 16
size: -
J: TRBJ1-2
CDR3: CATSRGGTGGFDGYTF
DNA: TGTGCCACCAGCAGAGGAGGGACAGGGGGCTTCGATGGCTACACCTTC

D: TRBD2
V: TRBV7-6
length: 13
size: -
J: TRBJ2-7
CDR3: CASSRTGLAEQYF
DNA: TGTGCCAGCAGCCGGACGGGACTAGCCGAGCAGTACTTC

D: TRBD1
V: TRBV7-9
length: 15
size: -
J: TRBJ2-3
CDR3: CASSPGQGGTDTQYF
DNA: TGTGCCAGCAGTCCAGGACAGGGTGGCACAGATACGCAGTATTTT

D: -
V: TRBV7-3
length: 15
size: -
J: TRBJ1-6
CDR3: CASSAQHHSGSPLHF
DNA: TGTGCCAGCAGCGCACAGCACCACTCAGGTTCACCCCTCCACTTT

D: TRBD1
V: TRBV7-2
length: 14
size: -
J: TRBJ1-2
CDR3: CASSRTGFDGGYTF
DNA: TGTGCCAGCAGCCGGACAGGGTTCGACGGTGGCTACACCTTC

D: -
V: TRBV3-1/TRBV3-2
length: 14
size: -
J: TRBJ2-4
CDR3: CASSQDLPQNIQYF
DNA: TGTGCCAGCAGCCAAGACCTACCGCAAAACATTCAGTACTTC

D: -
V: TRBV12-3/TRBV12-4
length: 11
size: -
J: TRBJ1-1
CDR3: CASSRNTEAFF
DNA: TGTGCCAGCAGCCGGAACACTGAAGCTTTCTTT

D: -
V: TRBV20-1
length: 11
size: -
J: TRBJ1-3
CDR3: CSAPGGNTIYF
DNA: TGCAGTGCACCGGGTGGAAACACCATATATTTT

D: -
V: TRBV7-2
length: 16
size: -
J: TRBJ1-6
CDR3: CASSLAGVPYNSPLHF
DNA: TGTGCCAGCAGCTTGGCGGGTGTCCCCTATAATTCACCCCTCCACTTT

D: TRBD1
V: TRBV7-2
length: 15
size: -
J: TRBJ1-3
CDR3: CASGPGTGRQNTIYF
DNA: TGTGCCAGCGGGCCGGGGACAGGAAGACAAAACACCATATATTTT

D: -
V: TRBV3-1/TRBV3-2
length: 15
size: -
J: TRBJ2-1
CDR3: CASSQDGRGRGEQFF
DNA: TGTGCCAGCAGCCAAGACGGGAGGGGGCGAGGTGAGCAGTTCTTC

D: -
V: TRBV12-3/TRBV12-4
length: 11
size: -
J: TRBJ2-7
CDR3: CASSYGYEQYF
DNA: TGTGCCAGCAGTTACGGGTACGAGCAGTACTTC

D: TRBD1
V: TRBV19
length: 15
size: -
J: TRBJ1-2
CDR3: CASSPPGQLWGGYTF
DNA: TGTGCCAGTAGTCCTCCGGGACAGTTGTGGGGTGGCTACACCTTC

D: TRBD1
V: TRBV27
length: 18
size: once
J: TRBJ2-5
CDR3: CASSAQPPQGARRETQYF
DNA: TGTGCCAGCAGTGCACAACCACCACAGGGGGCTAGGAGGGAGACCCAGTACTTC

D: -
V: TRBV5-1
length: 16
size: -
J: TRBJ1-2
CDR3: CASSLEYDSLPYGYTF
DNA: TGCGCCAGCAGCTTGGAGTACGACAGCCTGCCCTATGGCTACACCTTC

D: -
V: TRBV24-1
length: 12
size: once
J: TRBJ2-2
CDR3: CATSEHTGELFF
DNA: TGTGCCACCAGTGAACATACCGGGGAGCTGTTTTTT

D: -
V: TRBV7-2
length: 15
size: -
J: TRBJ1-5
CDR3: CASSLALGGRQPQHF
DNA: TGTGCCAGCAGCTTAGCGCTCGGGGGTAGACAGCCCCAGCATTTT

D: TRBD2
V: TRBV20-1
length: 14
size: -
J: TRBJ2-2
CDR3: CSASSGGGTGELFF
DNA: TGCAGTGCTAGTAGCGGGGGAGGCACCGGGGAGCTGTTTTTT

D: -
V: TRBV18
length: 15
size: -
J: TRBJ1-5
CDR3: CASSPPRGSNQPQHF
DNA: TGTGCCAGCTCACCACCCAGGGGAAGCAATCAGCCCCAGCATTTT

D: TRBD1
V: TRBV9
length: 15
size: once
J: TRBJ1-4
CDR3: CASSANRGEGEKLFF
DNA: TGTGCCAGCAGCGCTAACAGGGGGGAAGGTGAAAAACTGTTTTTT

D: -
V: TRBV28
length: 13
size: -
J: TRBJ1-2
CDR3: CASSSSRDYGYTF
DNA: TGTGCCAGCAGTTCGAGCAGGGACTATGGCTACACCTTC

D: -
V: TRBV12-3/TRBV12-4
length: 12
size: -
J: TRBJ1-1
CDR3: CASSQRRYEAFF
DNA: TGTGCCAGCAGCCAGAGGCGTTACGAAGCTTTCTTT

D: -
V: TRBV7-3
length: 13
size: -
J: TRBJ1-3
CDR3: CASSSLSGNTIYF
DNA: TGTGCCAGCAGCTCACTAAGTGGAAACACCATATATTTT

D: -
V: TRBV2
length: 13
size: -
J: TRBJ1-3
CDR3: CASSEAPGNTIYF
DNA: TGTGCCAGCAGTGAGGCACCCGGAAACACCATATATTTT

D: TRBD1
V: TRBV7-2
length: 16
size: -
J: TRBJ1-1
CDR3: CASSLARVQGGAEAFF
DNA: TGTGCCAGCAGCTTAGCGCGTGTACAGGGGGGCGCTGAAGCTTTCTTT

D: TRBD1
V: TRBV5-1
length: 17
size: once
J: TRBJ1-2
CDR3: CASSSSDRGNDGYGYTF
DNA: TGCGCCAGCAGCTCAAGCGACAGGGGGAACGACGGCTATGGCTACACCTTC

D: -
V: TRBV29-1
length: 13
size: once
J: TRBJ1-1
CDR3: CSVEGRANTEAFF
DNA: TGCAGCGTTGAGGGGAGGGCGAACACTGAAGCTTTCTTT

D: TRBD1
V: TRBV19
length: 14
size: -
J: TRBJ2-1
CDR3: CASSHQRGGFEQFF
DNA: TGTGCCAGTAGCCATCAAAGAGGGGGCTTTGAGCAGTTCTTC